This TCR beta chain was captured in a study of cytomegalovirus exposure and HLA in healthy donors. General study findings and limits: Further analysis was carried out later, and it showed several of the most significant clusters appearing linked to common viral pathogens. Three CMV-associated chains proved CMV antigen-specific in vitro. High specificity and sensitivity for cytomegalovirus status were reported for the classifier. 87-base-pair reads could not separate some V segments, including TRBV6-2 and TRBV6-3.

Germline loops: CDR1 SGHRS, CDR2 YFSETQ. The CDR3 is 14 amino acids. V was pared by 6 bases and J by 1 base, with 10 bases between. This clone showed up just once. Its antigen remains unidentified. PCR was performed using 60 Vbeta and 13 Jbeta primers. Repertoires were generated with immunoSEQ multiplex PCR, while TCRdb's copy carries only in-frame clones and drops some. The sample consists of roughly 130,000 clones, 70% to 80% of them appearing once. This clonotype was obtained from a female donor in good health and CMV-seronegative. Sequenced: PBMCs. The chain has TRBV5-1 and TRBJ2-2; D remains unclear. CDR3 region: CASKELWNTGELFF. The CDR3, as DNA: TGCGCCAGCAAAGAGCTTTGGAACACCGGGGAGCTGTTTTTT.